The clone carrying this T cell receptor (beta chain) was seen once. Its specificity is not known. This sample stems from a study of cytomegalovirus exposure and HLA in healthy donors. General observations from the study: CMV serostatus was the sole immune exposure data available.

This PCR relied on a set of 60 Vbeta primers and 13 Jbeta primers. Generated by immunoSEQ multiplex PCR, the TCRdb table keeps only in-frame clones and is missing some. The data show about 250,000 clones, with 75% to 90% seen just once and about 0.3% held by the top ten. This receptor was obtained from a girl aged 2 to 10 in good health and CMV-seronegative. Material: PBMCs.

The CDR3 loop reads CASSVEPGQSRYTEAFF. CDR3 bases: TGTGCCAGCAGCGTAGAACCGGGACAGTCTAGGTACACTGAAGCTTTCTTT. The chain links TRBV9 to TRBJ1-1; 7 positions match TRBD1. The junction had 11 bases not matched to a gene; V was cut back by 0 bases and J by 3 bases. CDR1 is SGDLS, CDR2 YYNGEE, per germline. CDR3 length equals 17 residues.